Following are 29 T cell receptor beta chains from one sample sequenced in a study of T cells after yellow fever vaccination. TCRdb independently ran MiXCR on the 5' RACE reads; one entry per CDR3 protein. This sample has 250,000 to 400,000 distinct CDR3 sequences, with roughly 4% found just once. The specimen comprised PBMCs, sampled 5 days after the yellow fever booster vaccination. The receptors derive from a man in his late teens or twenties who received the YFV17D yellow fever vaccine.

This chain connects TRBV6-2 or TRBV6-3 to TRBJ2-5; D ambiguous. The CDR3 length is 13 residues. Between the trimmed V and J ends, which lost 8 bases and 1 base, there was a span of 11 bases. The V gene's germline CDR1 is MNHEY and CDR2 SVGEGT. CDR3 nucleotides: TGTGCCAGCGGTCCAGCCGTCCAAGAGACCCAGTACTTC. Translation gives CASGPAVQETQYF.

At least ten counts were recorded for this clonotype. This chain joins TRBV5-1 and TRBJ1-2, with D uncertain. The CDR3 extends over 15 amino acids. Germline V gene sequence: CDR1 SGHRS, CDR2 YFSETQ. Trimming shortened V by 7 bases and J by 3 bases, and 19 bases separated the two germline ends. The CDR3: CASREERGRDYGYTF. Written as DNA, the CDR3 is TGCGCCAGCCGAGAGGAGCGGGGTCGGGACTATGGCTACACCTTC.

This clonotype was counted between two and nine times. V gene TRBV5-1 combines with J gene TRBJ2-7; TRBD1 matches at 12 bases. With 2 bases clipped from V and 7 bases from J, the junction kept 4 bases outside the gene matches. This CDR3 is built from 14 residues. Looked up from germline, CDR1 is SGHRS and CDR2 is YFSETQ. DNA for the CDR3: TGCGCCAGCAGCTTAGGGACAGGGGGCGAGGAGCAGTACGTC. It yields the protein CASSLGTGGEEQYV.

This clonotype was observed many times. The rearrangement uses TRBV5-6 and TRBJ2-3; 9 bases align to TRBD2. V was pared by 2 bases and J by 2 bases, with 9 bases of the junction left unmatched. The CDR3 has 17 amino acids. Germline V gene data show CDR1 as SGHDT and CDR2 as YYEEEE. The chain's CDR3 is CASSFTGSGGTTDTQYF. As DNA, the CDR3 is TGTGCCAGCAGCTTTACCGGCAGCGGGGGGACCACAGATACGCAGTATTTT. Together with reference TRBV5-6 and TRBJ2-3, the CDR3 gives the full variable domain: DAGVTQSPTHLIKTRGQQVTLRCSPKSGHDTVSWYQQALGQGPQFIFQYYEEEERQRGNFPDRFSGHQFPNYSSELNVNALLLGDSALYLCASSFTGSGGTTDTQYFGPGTRLTVL.

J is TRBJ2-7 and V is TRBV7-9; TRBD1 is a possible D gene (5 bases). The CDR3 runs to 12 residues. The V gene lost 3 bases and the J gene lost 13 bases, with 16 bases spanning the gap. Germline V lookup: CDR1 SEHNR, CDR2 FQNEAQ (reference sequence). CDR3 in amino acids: CASSFLGVEYYF. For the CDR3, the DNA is TGTGCCAGCAGCTTCCTAGGGGTAGAGTATTACTTC.

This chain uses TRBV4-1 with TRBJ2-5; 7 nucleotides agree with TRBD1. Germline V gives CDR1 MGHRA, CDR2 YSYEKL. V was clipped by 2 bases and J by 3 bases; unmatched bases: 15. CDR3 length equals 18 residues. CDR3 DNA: TGCGCCAGCAGCCAACCCCCGGGAACAGGGGTGTTCGAAGAGACCCAGTACTTC. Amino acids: CASSQPPGTGVFEETQYF.

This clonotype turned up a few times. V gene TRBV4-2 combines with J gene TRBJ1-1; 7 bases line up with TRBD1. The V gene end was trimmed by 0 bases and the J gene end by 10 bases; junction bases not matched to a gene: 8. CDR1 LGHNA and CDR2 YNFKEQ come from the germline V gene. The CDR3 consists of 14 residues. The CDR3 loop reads CASSQDVGQIIAFF. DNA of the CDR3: TGTGCCAGCAGCCAAGATGTGGGACAGATTATAGCTTTCTTT.

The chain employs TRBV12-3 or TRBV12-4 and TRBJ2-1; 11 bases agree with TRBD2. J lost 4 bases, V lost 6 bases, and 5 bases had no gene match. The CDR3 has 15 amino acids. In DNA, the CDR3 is TGTGCCAGCAGAGTAGCGGGGGGGCCTTACAATGAGCAGTTCTTC. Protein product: CASRVAGGPYNEQFF.

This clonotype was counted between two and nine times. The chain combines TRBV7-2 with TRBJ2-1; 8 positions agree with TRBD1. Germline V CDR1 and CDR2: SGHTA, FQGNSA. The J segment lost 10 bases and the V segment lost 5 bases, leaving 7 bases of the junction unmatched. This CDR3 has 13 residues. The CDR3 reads CASSPGGANEQFF. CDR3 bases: TGTGCCAGCAGCCCAGGGGGCGCAAACGAGCAGTTCTTC.

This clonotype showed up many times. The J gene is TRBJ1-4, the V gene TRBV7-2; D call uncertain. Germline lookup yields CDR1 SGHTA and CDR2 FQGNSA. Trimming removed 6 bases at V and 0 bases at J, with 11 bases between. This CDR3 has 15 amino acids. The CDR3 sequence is CASRPALATNEKLFF. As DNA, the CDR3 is TGTGCCAGCAGACCAGCCCTTGCAACTAATGAAAAACTGTTTTTT.

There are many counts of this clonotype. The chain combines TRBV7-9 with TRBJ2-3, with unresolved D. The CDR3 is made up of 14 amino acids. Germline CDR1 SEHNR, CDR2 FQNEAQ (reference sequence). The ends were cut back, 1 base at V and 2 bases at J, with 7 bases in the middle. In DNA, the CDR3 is TGTGCCAGCAGCTTAGTTGGGTACACAGATACGCAGTATTTT. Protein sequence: CASSLVGYTDTQYF.

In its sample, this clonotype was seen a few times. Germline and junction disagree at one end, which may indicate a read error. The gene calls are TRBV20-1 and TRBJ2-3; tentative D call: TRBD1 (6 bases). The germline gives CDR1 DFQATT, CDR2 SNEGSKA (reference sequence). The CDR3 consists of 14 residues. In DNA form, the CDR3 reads TGCAGTGCTAGGGACAGTGAAACCACATATACGCAGTATTTT. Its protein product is CSARDSETTYTQYF.

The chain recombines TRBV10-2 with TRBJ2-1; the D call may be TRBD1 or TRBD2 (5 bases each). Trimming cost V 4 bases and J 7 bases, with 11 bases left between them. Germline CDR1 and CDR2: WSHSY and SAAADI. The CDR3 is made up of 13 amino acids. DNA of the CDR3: TGCGCCAGCAGTGGCTGGGGACCAAATGAGCAGTTCTTC. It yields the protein CASSGWGPNEQFF.

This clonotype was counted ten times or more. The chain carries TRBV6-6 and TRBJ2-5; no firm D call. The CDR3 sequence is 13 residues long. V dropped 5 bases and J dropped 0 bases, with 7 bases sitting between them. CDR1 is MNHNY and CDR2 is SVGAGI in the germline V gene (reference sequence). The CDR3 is CASSRHDQETQYF. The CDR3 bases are TGTGCCAGCAGTCGACACGACCAAGAGACCCAGTACTTC.

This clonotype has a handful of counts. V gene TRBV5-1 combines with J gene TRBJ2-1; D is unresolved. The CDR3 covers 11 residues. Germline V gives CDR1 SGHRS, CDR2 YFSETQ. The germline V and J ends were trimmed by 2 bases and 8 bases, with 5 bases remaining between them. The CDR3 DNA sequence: TGCGCCAGCAGCTTCGCGGATGAGCAGTTCTTC. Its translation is CASSFADEQFF.

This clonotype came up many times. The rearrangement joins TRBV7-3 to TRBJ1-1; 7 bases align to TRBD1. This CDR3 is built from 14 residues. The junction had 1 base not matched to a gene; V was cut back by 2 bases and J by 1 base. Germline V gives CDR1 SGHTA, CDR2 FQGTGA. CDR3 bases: TGTGCCAGCAGCTTAGGACAGGAGAACACTGAAGCTTTCTTT. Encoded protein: CASSLGQENTEAFF. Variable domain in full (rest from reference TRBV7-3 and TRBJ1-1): GAGVSQTPSNKVTEKGKYVELRCDPISGHTALYWYRQSLGQGPEFLIYFQGTGAADDSGLPNDRFFAVRPEGSVSTLKIQRTERGDSAVYLCASSLGQENTEAFFGQGTRLTVV.

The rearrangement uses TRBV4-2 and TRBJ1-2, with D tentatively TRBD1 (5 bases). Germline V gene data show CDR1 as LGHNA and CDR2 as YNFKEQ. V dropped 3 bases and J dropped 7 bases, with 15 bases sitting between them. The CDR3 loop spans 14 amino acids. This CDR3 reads CASSHPTVDSGYTF. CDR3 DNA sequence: TGTGCCAGCAGCCACCCGACAGTCGATAGTGGCTACACCTTC.

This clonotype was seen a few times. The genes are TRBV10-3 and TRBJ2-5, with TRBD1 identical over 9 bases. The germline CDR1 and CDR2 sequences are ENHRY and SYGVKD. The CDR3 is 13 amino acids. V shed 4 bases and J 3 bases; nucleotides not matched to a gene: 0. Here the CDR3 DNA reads TGTGCCATCAGTGGACAGGGGGAAGAGACCCAGTACTTC. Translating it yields CAISGQGEETQYF.

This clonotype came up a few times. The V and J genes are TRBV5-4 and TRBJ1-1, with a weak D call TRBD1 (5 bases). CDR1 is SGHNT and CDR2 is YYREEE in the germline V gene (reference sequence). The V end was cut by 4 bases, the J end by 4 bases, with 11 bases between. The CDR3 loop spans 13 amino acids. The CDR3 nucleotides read TGTGCCAGCAGCCTCTCCGGGGCCACTGAAGCTTTCTTT. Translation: CASSLSGATEAFF.

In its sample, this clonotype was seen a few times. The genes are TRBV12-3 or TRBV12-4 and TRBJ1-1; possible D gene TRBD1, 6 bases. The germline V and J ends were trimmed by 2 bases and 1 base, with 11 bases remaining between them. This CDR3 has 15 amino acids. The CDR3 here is CASSLRLGANTEAFF. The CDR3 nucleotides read TGTGCCAGCAGTTTACGTTTGGGGGCGAACACTGAAGCTTTCTTT.

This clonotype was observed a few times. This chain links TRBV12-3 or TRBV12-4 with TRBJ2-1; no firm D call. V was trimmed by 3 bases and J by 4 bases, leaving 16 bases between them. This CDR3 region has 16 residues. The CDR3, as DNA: TGTGCCAGCAGTTTTGGTGGAGACCCCCTTTACAATGAGCAGTTCTTC. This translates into CASSFGGDPLYNEQFF.

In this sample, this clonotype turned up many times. CDR3 protein: CASSPGTRGSVEQYV. DNA of the CDR3: TGTGCCAGCTCACCAGGGACTAGGGGGAGTGTCGAGCAGTACGTC. This chain links TRBV18 with TRBJ2-7; 8 bases are a match to TRBD2. CDR3 length equals 15 residues. The ends lost 2 bases at V and 6 bases at J; junction bases unmatched: 9. In germline, CDR1 is KGHSH, CDR2 LQKENI.

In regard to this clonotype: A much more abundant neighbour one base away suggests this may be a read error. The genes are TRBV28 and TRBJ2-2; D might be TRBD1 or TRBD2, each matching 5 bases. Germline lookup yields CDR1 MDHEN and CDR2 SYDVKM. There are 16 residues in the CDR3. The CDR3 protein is CASIEQGRANTGELIF. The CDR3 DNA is TGTGCCAGCATCGAGCAAGGCAGGGCGAACACCGGGGAGCTGATTTTT. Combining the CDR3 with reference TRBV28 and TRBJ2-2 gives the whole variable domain DVKVTQSSRYLVKRTGEKVFLECVQDMDHENMFWYRQDPGLGLRLIYFSYDVKMKEKGDIPEGYSVSREKKERFSLILESASTNQTSMYLCASIEQGRANTGELIFGEGSRLTVL.

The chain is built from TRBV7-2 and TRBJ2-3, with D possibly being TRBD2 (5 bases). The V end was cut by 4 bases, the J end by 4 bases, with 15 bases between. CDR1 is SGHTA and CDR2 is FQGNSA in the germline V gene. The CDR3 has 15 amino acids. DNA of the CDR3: TGTGCCAGCAGCTCGGATAGCGCCCGAGCAGATACGCAGTATTTT. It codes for CASSSDSARADTQYF. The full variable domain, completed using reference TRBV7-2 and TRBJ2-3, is GAGVSQSPSNKVTEKGKDVELRCDPISGHTALYWYRQSLGQGLEFLIYFQGNSAPDKSGLPSDRFSAERTGGSVSTLTIQRTQQEDSAVYLCASSSDSARADTQYFGPGTRLTVL.

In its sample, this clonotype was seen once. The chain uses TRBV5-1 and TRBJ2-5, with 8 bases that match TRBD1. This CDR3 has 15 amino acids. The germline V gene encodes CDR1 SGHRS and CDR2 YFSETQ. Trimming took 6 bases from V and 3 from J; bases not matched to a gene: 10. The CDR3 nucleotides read TGCGCCAGCATACTTCGTCCAGGGGGCGAAGAGACCCAGTACTTC. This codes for CASILRPGGEETQYF.

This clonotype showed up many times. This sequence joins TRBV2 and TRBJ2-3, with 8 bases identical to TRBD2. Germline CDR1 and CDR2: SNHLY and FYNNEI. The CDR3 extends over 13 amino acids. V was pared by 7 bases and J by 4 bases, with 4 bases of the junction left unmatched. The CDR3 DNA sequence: TGTGCCAGCATTCCGGGGGGGCCAGATACGCAGTATTTT. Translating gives CASIPGGPDTQYF.

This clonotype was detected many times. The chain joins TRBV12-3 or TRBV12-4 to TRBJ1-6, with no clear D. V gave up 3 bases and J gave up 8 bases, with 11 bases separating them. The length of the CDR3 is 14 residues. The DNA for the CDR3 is TGTGCCAGCAGTTTGGAACAGTATTATTCACCCCTCCACTTT. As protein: CASSLEQYYSPLHF.

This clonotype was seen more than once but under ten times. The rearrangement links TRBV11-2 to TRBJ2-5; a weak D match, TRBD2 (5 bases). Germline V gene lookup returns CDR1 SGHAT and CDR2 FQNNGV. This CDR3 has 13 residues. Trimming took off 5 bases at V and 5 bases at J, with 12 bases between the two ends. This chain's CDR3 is CASSMTWRETQYF. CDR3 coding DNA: TGTGCCAGCAGCATGACTTGGAGGGAGACCCAGTACTTC.

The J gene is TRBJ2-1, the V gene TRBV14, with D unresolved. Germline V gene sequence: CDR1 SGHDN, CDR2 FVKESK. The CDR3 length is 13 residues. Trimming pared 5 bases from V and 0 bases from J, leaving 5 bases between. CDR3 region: CASSTGSYNEQFF. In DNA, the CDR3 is TGTGCCAGCAGCACTGGCTCCTACAATGAGCAGTTCTTC.